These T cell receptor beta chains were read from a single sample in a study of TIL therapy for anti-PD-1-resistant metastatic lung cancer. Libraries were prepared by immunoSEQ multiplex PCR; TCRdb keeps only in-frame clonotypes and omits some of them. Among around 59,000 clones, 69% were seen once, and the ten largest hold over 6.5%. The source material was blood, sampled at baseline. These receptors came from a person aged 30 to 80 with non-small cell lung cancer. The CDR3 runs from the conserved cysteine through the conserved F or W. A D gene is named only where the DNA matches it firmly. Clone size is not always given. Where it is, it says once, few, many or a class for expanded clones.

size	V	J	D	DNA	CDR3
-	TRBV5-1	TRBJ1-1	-	TGCGCCAGCAGCTGGAACGTCGTAGAGGATGGGGAAGCTTTCTTT	CASSWNVVEDGEAFF
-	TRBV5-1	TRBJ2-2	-	TGCGCCAGCAGCCCGGACTCTGCTGGGGAGCTGTTTTTT	CASSPDSAGELFF
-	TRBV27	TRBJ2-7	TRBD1	TGTGCCAGCAGTAGACAGGGAGTTAACTACGAGCAGTACTTC	CASSRQGVNYEQYF
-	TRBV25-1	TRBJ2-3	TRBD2	TGTGCCAGCAGTGAGGGACTAGCGGCTAGCACAGATACGCAGTATTTT	CASSEGLAASTDTQYF
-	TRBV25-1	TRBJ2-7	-	TGTGCCAGCAGTAAGGGTCTCGTGGGGTCGACCCCCTACGAGCAGTACTTC	CASSKGLVGSTPYEQYF
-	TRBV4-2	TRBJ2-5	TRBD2	TGTGCCAGCAGCCAAGAAACGCGGGGGGTCCAAGAGACCCAGTACTTC	CASSQETRGVQETQYF
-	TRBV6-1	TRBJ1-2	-	TGTGCCAGCAGTGAAGCGGGCGTCCGAGGCGGCTACACCTTC	CASSEAGVRGGYTF
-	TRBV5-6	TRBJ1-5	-	TGTGCCAGCAGCTTGGCCGGTGGGGTAATGCAGCCCCAGCATTTT	CASSLAGGVMQPQHF
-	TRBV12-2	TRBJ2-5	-	TGTGCAAGTCGCTTAGGTTCTGTCAAGCTAGTAATATTGGAGACCCAGTACTTC	CASRLGSVKLVILETQYF
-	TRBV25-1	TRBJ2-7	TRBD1	TGTGCCAGCACCCGACAGGGAGCCTACGAGCAGTACTTC	CASTRQGAYEQYF
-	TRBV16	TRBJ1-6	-	TGTGCCAGCAGCCAATCACGGGTAGATAATTCACCCCTCCACTTT	CASSQSRVDNSPLHF
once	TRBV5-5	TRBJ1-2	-	TGTGCCAGCAGCCCGACATGGGATGGCTACACCTTC	CASSPTWDGYTF
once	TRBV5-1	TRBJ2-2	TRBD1	TGCGCCAGCAGCTTAGAGAGGACAGGGACCACCGGGGAGCTGTTTTTT	CASSLERTGTTGELFF
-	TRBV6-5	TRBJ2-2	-	TGTGCCAGCAGTTACGCAGGGCTCACCGGGGAGCTGTTTTTT	CASSYAGLTGELFF
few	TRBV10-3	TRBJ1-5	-	TGTGCCACGGCCACCCCTAGCAATCAGCCCCAGCATTTT	CATATPSNQPQHF
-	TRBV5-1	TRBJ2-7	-	TGCGCCAGCAGCTTGGGGCAGACAGGTTCCTACGAGCAGTACTTC	CASSLGQTGSYEQYF
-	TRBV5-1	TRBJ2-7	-	TGCGCCAGCAGCTCAGACAGGCCTTCCTACGAGCAGTACTTC	CASSSDRPSYEQYF
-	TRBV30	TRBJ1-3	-	TGTGCCGCAGACCCGGCTGGAAACACCATATATTTT	CAADPAGNTIYF
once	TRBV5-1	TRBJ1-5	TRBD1	TGCGCCAGTCGCCCGGGACAGCTCGATCAGCCCCAGCATTTT	CASRPGQLDQPQHF
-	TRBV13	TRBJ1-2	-	TGTGCCAGCAGCTTTAAGGAGCACGGCTATGGCTACACCTTC	CASSFKEHGYGYTF
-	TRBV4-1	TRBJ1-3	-	TGCGCCAGCGGGAAACAGGGTGTAGGTGGAAACACCATATATTTT	CASGKQGVGGNTIYF
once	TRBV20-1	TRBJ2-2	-	TGCAGAGCCGGCGGGAACGGGGAGCTGTTTTTT	CRAGGNGELFF
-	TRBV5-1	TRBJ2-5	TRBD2	TGCGCCAGCAGCTTGTCCTTAGCGGGGGGCCAAGAGACCCAGTACTTC	CASSLSLAGGQETQYF
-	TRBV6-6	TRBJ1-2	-	TGTGCCAGCACGGGCAGCTCCTATGGCTACACCTTC	CASTGSSYGYTF
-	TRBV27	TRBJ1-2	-	TGTGCCAGCAGTCCCATGGGACCGGGGGAGTTTGGCTACACCTTC	CASSPMGPGEFGYTF
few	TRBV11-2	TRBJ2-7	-	TGTGCCAGCAGCTTAGACACTATATCTGGCGAGCAGTACTTC	CASSLDTISGEQYF
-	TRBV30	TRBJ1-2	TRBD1	TGTGCCTGGAGGGACCGGGACAGAAGGGGCTACACCTTC	CAWRDRDRRGYTF
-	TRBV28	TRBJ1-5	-	TGTGCCAGGAGACCCGGGACACCAAGCCTTAAAAATCAGCCCCAGCATTTT	CARRPGTPSLKNQPQHF
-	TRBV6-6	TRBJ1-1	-	TGTGCCAGCAAAAGGGAGGGCACTGAAGCTTTCTTT	CASKREGTEAFF
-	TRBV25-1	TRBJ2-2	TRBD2	TGTGCCAGCAGTGCCTCTAGCGGGGGGGCTGACACCGGGGAGCTGTTTTTT	CASSASSGGADTGELFF